This is a list of T cell receptor beta chains from one sample in a study of blood T cell dynamics during melanoma immunotherapy. Measured with immunoSEQ multiplex PCR; TCRdb has only the in-frame clones, and not every one. This table holds 8,000 to 11,000 clones, about 88% found once. Sequencing was performed on blood, taken from a patient treated with checkpoint blockade. These receptors originate from a human donor with melanoma. Each CDR3 is given with its conserved first and last residue. A D gene is named only where the DNA matches it firmly. Where a row states a size, it is once, few, many or the class of an expanded clone; other rows omit it.

v_gene	abundance	d_gene	j_gene	CDR3nt	CDR3aa
TRBV9	NA	NA	TRBJ2-5	TGTGCCAGCACCCCAGGGGGGTCCTCCCAAGAGACCCAGTACTTC	CASTPGGSSQETQYF
TRBV4-1	NA	TRBD1	TRBJ2-6	TGCGCCAGCAGCGGACAGGTTCTAAACGTCCTGACTTTC	CASSGQVLNVLTF
TRBV14	once	NA	TRBJ1-2	TGTGCCAGCAGCCCGCTCGACGTCGTGGGGGTTTATGGCTACACCTTC	CASSPLDVVGVYGYTF
TRBV15	NA	NA	TRBJ2-7	TGTGCCACCAGCAGAGAGGCGGACAGCGGGCAGTACTTC	CATSREADSGQYF
TRBV5-6	NA	NA	TRBJ1-3	TGTGCCAGCAGCTTCCTCACCGTCCGACCCGAACTAGGAAACACCATATATTTT	CASSFLTVRPELGNTIYF
TRBV19	NA	TRBD2	TRBJ2-3	TGTGCCAGTAGTCCCGGGGGGGCTTATTCTGGTACGCAGTATTTT	CASSPGGAYSGTQYF
TRBV2	NA	TRBD1	TRBJ2-2	TGTGCCAGCAGTGATCACAGGGGGCTCGTCGGGGAGCTGTTTTTT	CASSDHRGLVGELFF
TRBV12-5	NA	TRBD2	TRBJ2-1	TGTGCTAGTGGTCCCCCCGGGGGGGTTTACAATGAGCAGTTCTTC	CASGPPGGVYNEQFF
TRBV19	NA	NA	TRBJ1-2	TGTGCCAGGGAACAGCCATTCGCTAACTATGGCTACACCTTC	CAREQPFANYGYTF
TRBV4-1	NA	NA	TRBJ2-7	TGCGCCAGCAGCCAAGATCTGGCAGGGAAACTTGAGCAGTACTTC	CASSQDLAGKLEQYF
TRBV6-1	NA	NA	TRBJ1-2	TGTGCCAGCCTTGGATCTAACTATGGCTACACCTTC	CASLGSNYGYTF
TRBV6-5	once	NA	TRBJ1-5	TGTGCCAGCAGTTTAAGGGGGGGGGCATTTCAGCCCCAGCATTTT	CASSLRGGAFQPQHF
TRBV4-1	NA	TRBD2	TRBJ2-1	TGCGCCAGCAGCCACGGGGGGGCCAGATCGGAGCAGTTCTTC	CASSHGGARSEQFF
TRBV6-5	NA	NA	TRBJ2-6	TGTGCCAGCAGAGGTTCTGGGGCCAACGTCCTGACTTTC	CASRGSGANVLTF
TRBV7-2	NA	NA	TRBJ1-2	TGTGCCAGCAGCGGTGGACAGTTTTCGAAAGGTGGCTACACCTTC	CASSGGQFSKGGYTF
TRBV7-3	NA	TRBD2	TRBJ2-1	TGTGCCAGCAGCCCGTCCGGACTAGCGGGGGGGTCCAAGTTCTTC	CASSPSGLAGGSKFF
TRBV28	NA	TRBD1	TRBJ2-7	TGTGCCAGCAGTGGGACAGGGGATCCCTCCTACGAGCAGTACTTC	CASSGTGDPSYEQYF
TRBV6-1	NA	NA	TRBJ2-4	TGTGCCAGCAGGGGTCTAGCCAAAAACATTCAGTACTTC	CASRGLAKNIQYF
TRBV2	NA	NA	TRBJ2-2	NA	CASSGTRASQGGSCFF
TRBV9	NA	NA	TRBJ1-6	TGTGCCAGCAGCGTCGGGGCCGGGAATTCACCCCTCCACTTT	CASSVGAGNSPLHF
TRBV29-1	NA	TRBD1	TRBJ1-5	TGCAGCGTGGGTGACAGGGGGGGAAGCAATCAGCCCCAGCATTTT	CSVGDRGGSNQPQHF
TRBV6-1	NA	NA	TRBJ2-7	TGTGCCAGCAGTGAAGGCTACGAGCAGTACTTC	CASSEGYEQYF
TRBV6-6	NA	TRBD1	TRBJ2-7	TGTGCCAGCAGTTACGGCGGGACAGGCTACTACGAGCAGTACTTC	CASSYGGTGYYEQYF
TRBV29-1	once	TRBD2	TRBJ2-7	TGCAGCGTTGAACCTGGGGGGGCGGGAGGCTACGAGCAGTACTTC	CSVEPGGAGGYEQYF
TRBV14	NA	NA	TRBJ2-5	TGTGCCAGCAGCCACCAAGAGACCCAGTACTTC	CASSHQETQYF
TRBV6-4	NA	NA	TRBJ1-2	TGTGCCAGCGTCCTAATTCGCTATGGCTACACCTTC	CASVLIRYGYTF
TRBV23-1	NA	NA	TRBJ2-7	TGCGCCAGCAACCAACAGGGAAGACCCTACGAGCAGTACTTC	CASNQQGRPYEQYF
TRBV7-2	NA	NA	TRBJ2-5	TGTGCCAGCAGCTTAGACGGGGGTCAAGAGACCCAGTACTTC	CASSLDGGQETQYF
TRBV29-1	NA	NA	TRBJ1-1	TGCAGCGTTCGAAGCAGGACGGCGAACACTGAAGCTTTCTTT	CSVRSRTANTEAFF
TRBV5-4	NA	NA	TRBJ1-2	TGTGCCAGCAGCTTTGACAGGACATATGGCTACACCTTC	CASSFDRTYGYTF
TRBV7-8	NA	NA	TRBJ1-3	TGTGCCAGCATCCGAGACAGCAACTCTGGAAACACCATATATTTT	CASIRDSNSGNTIYF
TRBV20-1	NA	NA	TRBJ2-5	TGCAGTGCTAGGGGGGAGACCCAGTACTTC	CSARGETQYF
TRBV5-8	NA	TRBD2	TRBJ2-7	TGTGCCAGCAGCGGACTAGCGAGCTCCTACGAGCAGTACTTC	CASSGLASSYEQYF
TRBV9	NA	TRBD1	TRBJ2-7	TGTGCCAGCAACAGGGGGCAGTCCCCCGAGCAGTACTTC	CASNRGQSPEQYF
TRBV19	NA	TRBD2	TRBJ2-1	TGTGCCAGTAGTCCTGGGACTAGCGCCTTGGAGCAGTTCTTC	CASSPGTSALEQFF
TRBV7-9	NA	NA	TRBJ2-5	TGTGCCAGCAGTTATCAGAGTCCTTTGGTCGAGACCCAGTACTTC	CASSYQSPLVETQYF
TRBV28	NA	NA	TRBJ1-1	TGTGCCAGCAGCCCTTGGGGCGGTGACACTGAAGCTTTCTTT	CASSPWGGDTEAFF
TRBV7-9	NA	TRBD1	TRBJ1-2	TGTGCCAGCAGCTTGGACAGGGTGAATGGCTACACCTTC	CASSLDRVNGYTF
TRBV5-1	NA	NA	TRBJ2-7	TGCGCCAGCAGCTTGGGGTACGAGCAGTACTTC	CASSLGYEQYF
TRBV5-6	NA	TRBD1	TRBJ2-7	TGTGCCAGCAGCTTGGCCCGACAGGGTTCCTACGAGCAGTACTTC	CASSLARQGSYEQYF
TRBV9	NA	NA	TRBJ2-5	TGTGCCAGCAGCATCCATCCTGCAGAGACCCAGTACTTC	CASSIHPAETQYF
TRBV9	NA	NA	TRBJ2-7	TGTGCCAGCAGCGTAGGGGGTGACTACGAGCAGTACTTC	CASSVGGDYEQYF
TRBV15	NA	TRBD2	TRBJ2-5	TGTGCCACCAGCAAGGGGACTAGCGTTATTCAAGAGACCCAGTACTTC	CATSKGTSVIQETQYF
TRBV5-1	NA	NA	TRBJ2-3	TGCGCCAGCAGCCCCACCTGGGACAGCACAGATACGCAGTATTTT	CASSPTWDSTDTQYF
TRBV19	NA	NA	TRBJ1-1	TGTGCCAGTAGTGCGACATATTACACTGAAGCTTTCTTT	CASSATYYTEAFF
TRBV11-3	NA	TRBD1	TRBJ1-2	TGTGCCAGCAGCAGGACAGGGCGGGCCTATGGCTACACCTTC	CASSRTGRAYGYTF
TRBV11-2	NA	NA	TRBJ2-1	TGTGCCAGCAGCTCGAACCGACCGCCCTCCTACAATGAGCAGTTCTTC	CASSSNRPPSYNEQFF
TRBV28	NA	TRBD1	TRBJ1-1	TGTGCCAGCAGCCCAACAGGCAGGGGGCTCGGGGACACTGAAGCTTTCTTT	CASSPTGRGLGDTEAFF
TRBV11-2	NA	NA	TRBJ2-3	TGTGCCAGCAGCTTAGAAGGGCTTAGTAGTACAGATACGCAGTATTTT	CASSLEGLSSTDTQYF
TRBV6-1	NA	TRBD1	TRBJ1-1	TGTGCCAGCAGTGAAGGGACAGGTCGAGGGGAAGCTTTCTTT	CASSEGTGRGEAFF
TRBV30	NA	NA	TRBJ1-1	TGTGCCTGGAGTCGCGTGAGGAGGAACACTGAAGCTTTCTTT	CAWSRVRRNTEAFF
TRBV19	NA	NA	TRBJ1-1	TGTGCCAGTAGTCTTCAGGGGAACACTGAAGCTTTCTTT	CASSLQGNTEAFF
TRBV19	NA	NA	TRBJ1-2	TGTGCCAGTAGCACTCCGGGCCCGATAAACTATGGCTACACCTTC	CASSTPGPINYGYTF
TRBV5-1	NA	NA	TRBJ1-1	TGCGCCAGCGCCGTAGTGGGCACTGAAGCTTTCTTT	CASAVVGTEAFF
TRBV27	NA	TRBD1	TRBJ1-4	TGTGCCAGCAGTCCGACAGGGGTCAATGAAAAACTGTTTTTT	CASSPTGVNEKLFF
TRBV5-5	NA	TRBD1	TRBJ2-7	TGTGCCAGCAGCTTGCGAGTCGGGACAGGGGGCTACGAGCAGTACTTC	CASSLRVGTGGYEQYF
TRBV6-1	NA	TRBD2	TRBJ2-7	TGTGCCAGCAGTGAAGCTTCAGGAAGATTTCTAGCGGGAAGATTCTACGAGCAGTACTTC	CASSEASGRFLAGRFYEQYF
TRBV19	NA	TRBD2	TRBJ2-7	TGTGCCAGTAGTGCCGGACTAGGTAACTACGAGCAGTACTTC	CASSAGLGNYEQYF
TRBV5-1	NA	TRBD1	TRBJ2-1	TGCGCCAGCAGCTTAGGACAGGGATATGACAATGAGCAGTTCTTC	CASSLGQGYDNEQFF
TRBV10-2	few	NA	TRBJ2-3	TGCGCCAGCAGTGTGTCTCTGGCGGATACGCAGTATTTT	CASSVSLADTQYF